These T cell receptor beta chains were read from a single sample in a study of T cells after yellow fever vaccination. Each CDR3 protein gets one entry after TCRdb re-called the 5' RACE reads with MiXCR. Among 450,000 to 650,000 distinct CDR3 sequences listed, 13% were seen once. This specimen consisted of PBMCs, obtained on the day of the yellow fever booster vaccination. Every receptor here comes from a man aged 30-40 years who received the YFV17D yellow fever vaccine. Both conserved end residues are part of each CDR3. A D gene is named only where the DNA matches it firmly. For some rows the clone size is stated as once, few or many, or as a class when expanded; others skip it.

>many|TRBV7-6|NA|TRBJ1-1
TGTGCCAGCAGCTTAGGGGCAGGGAACACTGAAGCTTTCTTT
CASSLGAGNTEAFF
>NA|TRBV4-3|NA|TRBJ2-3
TGCGCCAGCAGCCAAGCCGCTAGCAATCCGCAGTATTTT
CASSQAASNPQYF
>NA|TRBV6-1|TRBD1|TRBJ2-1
TGTGCCAGCAGGACAGGGTTGGATGAGCAGTTCTTC
CASRTGLDEQFF
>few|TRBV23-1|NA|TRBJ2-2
TGCGCCAGCAGTCAACGGACAGCTAGAAGCCCCGGGGAGCTGTTTTTT
CASSQRTARSPGELFF
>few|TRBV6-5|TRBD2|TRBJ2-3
TGTGCCAGCAGTTACACGACTAGCGGCGCCCGAGATACGCAGTATTTT
CASSYTTSGARDTQYF
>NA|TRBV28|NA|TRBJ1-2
TGTGCCAGCAGTAGAAGACAACAGGGCCTGTGGGGCTACACCTTC
CASSRRQQGLWGYTF
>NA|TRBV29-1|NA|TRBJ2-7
TGCAGCGTTGAATATCAAGACGAGCAGTACTTC
CSVEYQDEQYF
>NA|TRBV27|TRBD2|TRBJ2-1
TGTGCCAGCAGTTTTTTGGGACTAGCGGACAATGAGCAGTTCTTC
CASSFLGLADNEQFF
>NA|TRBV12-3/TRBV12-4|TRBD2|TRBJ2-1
TGTGCCAGCAGTTTTGGGACTAGCGGGAGCCAAAATGAGCAGTTCTTC
CASSFGTSGSQNEQFF
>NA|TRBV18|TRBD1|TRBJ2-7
TGTGCCAGCTCCCTTCAACGACCCGGGACAGGGATCGCCGAGCAGTACTTC
CASSLQRPGTGIAEQYF
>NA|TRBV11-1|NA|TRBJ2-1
TGTGCCAGCAGCCCCAAGTGGACTATTCATTCGCCCTACAATGAGCAGTTCTTC
CASSPKWTIHSPYNEQFF
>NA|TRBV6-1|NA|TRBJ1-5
TGTGCCAGCAGTGCCCCCGGGGGGGGGCGTCGGCCCCAGCATTTT
CASSAPGGGRRPQHF
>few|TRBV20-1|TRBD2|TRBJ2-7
TGCAGTGCTACCCAAAGCGGGAGGTTATCCTACGAGCAGTACTTC
CSATQSGRLSYEQYF
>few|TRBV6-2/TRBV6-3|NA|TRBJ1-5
TGTGCCAGCAGTTACAGCAGGGGCAGGGGCAATCAGCCCCAGCATTTT
CASSYSRGRGNQPQHF
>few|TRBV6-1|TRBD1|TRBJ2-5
TGTGCCAGCGACCCGACAGGGTTACAAGAGACCCAGTACTTC
CASDPTGLQETQYF
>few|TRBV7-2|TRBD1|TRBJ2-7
TGTGCCAGCAGCTTAGAAAGGGGACAGGGCTACGAGCAGTACTTC
CASSLERGQGYEQYF
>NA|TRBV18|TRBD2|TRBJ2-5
TGTGCCAGCTCCTCCCTACCGACTAGCGGGAGTGAGACCCAGTACTTC
CASSSLPTSGSETQYF
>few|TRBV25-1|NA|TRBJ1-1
TGTGCCAGCAGTGTGACAGAGAACACTGAAGCTTTCTTT
CASSVTENTEAFF
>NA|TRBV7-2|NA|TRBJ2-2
TGTGCCAGCAGCTTACCGTCCTCCGGGGAGCTGTTTTTT
CASSLPSSGELFF
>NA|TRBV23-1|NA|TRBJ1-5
TGCGCCAGCAGTCATTCAAGGTTAGGGTGCCGACGGTTGGGGCAGCCCCAGCATTTT
CASSHSRLGCRRLGQPQHF
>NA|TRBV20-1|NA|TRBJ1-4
TGCAGTGCTTTACCATACAAGAATGAAAAACTGTTTTTT
CSALPYKNEKLFF
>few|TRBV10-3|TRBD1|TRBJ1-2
TGTGCCATCAGTGATGAGGGGACAGGGATCAATGGCTACACCTTC
CAISDEGTGINGYTF
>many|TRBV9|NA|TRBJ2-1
TGTGCCAGCAGTGGGCGAAATAATGAGCAGTTCTTC
CASSGRNNEQFF
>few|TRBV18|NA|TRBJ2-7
TGTGCCAGCTCACGAAATCCCCAAGCCTACGAGCAGTACTTC
CASSRNPQAYEQYF
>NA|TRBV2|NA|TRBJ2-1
TGTGCCAGCAGAGAAATAAATGAGCAGTTCTTC
CASREINEQFF
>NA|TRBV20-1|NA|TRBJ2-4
TGCAGTGCCCCCCCCATTTTAGCCAAAAACATTCAGTACTTC
CSAPPILAKNIQYF
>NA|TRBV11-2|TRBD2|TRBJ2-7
TGTGCCAGCAGCTTAGAACTGACTAGCGCGACCTCCTACGAGCAGTACTTC
CASSLELTSATSYEQYF
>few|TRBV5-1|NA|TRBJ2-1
TGCGCCAGCAGGCTTAGCGGAGCATCCTACAATGAGCAGTTCTTC
CASRLSGASYNEQFF
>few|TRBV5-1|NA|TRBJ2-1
TGCGCCAGCAGCTTGGCCGCAGCCAGCCTGAATGAGCAGTTCTTC
CASSLAAASLNEQFF
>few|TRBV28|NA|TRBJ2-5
TGTGCCAGCAAGTCTCAGCTTGAGACCCAGTACTTC
CASKSQLETQYF
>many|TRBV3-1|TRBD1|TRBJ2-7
TGTGCCAGCAGCCAGCCGGGACAGGGCTCCTACGAGCAGTACTTC
CASSQPGQGSYEQYF
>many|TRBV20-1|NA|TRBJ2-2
TGCAGTGCTAGTGGTCTGAACACCGGGGAGCTGTTTTTT
CSASGLNTGELFF